The 23 T cell receptor beta chains presented below share a single source sample, sequenced in a study of blood T cell repertoires in COVID-19. Only in-frame clones appear in the TCRdb table, and some are missing; sequencing was by immunoSEQ multiplex PCR. The sample carries around 280,000 clones, 85% recorded once. Sequencing was carried out using peripheral blood. These receptors all stem from a woman in her forties or fifties with active or convalescent COVID-19.

The chain employs TRBV6-6 and TRBJ2-5, with 7 bases that match TRBD2. The CDR3 is 14 amino acids. Trimming took 7 bases from V and 7 from J; bases not matched to a gene: 12. CDR1 is MNHNY and CDR2 is SVGAGI in the germline V gene (reference sequence). The CDR3 nucleotides are TGTGCCAGCACGGGCGGGAGTCTTCTCGGGACCCAGTACTTC. Protein sequence: CASTGGSLLGTQYF.

This rearrangement joins TRBV13 to TRBJ2-3, with D maybe TRBD2 (6 bases). In germline, CDR1 is PRHDT, CDR2 FYEKMQ (reference sequence). Trimming took off 5 bases at V and 0 bases at J, with 9 bases between the two ends. The CDR3 is made up of 14 amino acids. The chain's CDR3 is CASSRGTSTDTQYF. CDR3 nucleotide sequence: TGTGCCAGCAGCCGTGGGACTAGCACAGATACGCAGTATTTT.

J is TRBJ2-1 and V is TRBV9; 12 bases fit TRBD2. From germline, CDR1 is SGDLS and CDR2 YYNGEE. The CDR3 sequence is 16 residues long. V was pared by 4 bases and J by 2 bases, with 4 bases of the junction left unmatched. The CDR3 DNA sequence: TGTGCCAGCAGCCCGACTAGCGGGAGAACCTACAATGAGCAGTTCTTC. Amino acid sequence: CASSPTSGRTYNEQFF.

Only one count was recorded for this clone. The genes are TRBV6-5 and TRBJ1-1; no clear D. V lost 5 bases and J lost 5, with 15 bases in between. Germline CDR1 and CDR2: MNHEY and SVGAGI. The CDR3 contains 14 residues. CDR3: CASSLAHGGTEAFF. The DNA of the CDR3 is TGTGCCAGCAGTCTAGCCCATGGCGGGACTGAAGCTTTCTTT.

The V gene is TRBV7-2, the J gene TRBJ2-1, with D possibly matching TRBD2 (5 bases). The V end lost 3 bases, the J end lost 5 bases, and 23 bases lay between the germline ends. Germline assignment: CDR1 SGHTA and CDR2 FQGNSA. The CDR3 consists of 18 residues. CDR3 DNA sequence: TGTGCCAGCAGCTTTAAAGTGTGGGCGGGTACCCCCCACAATGAGCAGTTCTTC. Translated, it gives CASSFKVWAGTPHNEQFF.

This clone came up a few times. The V call is TRBV28, the J call TRBJ1-1; D is ambiguous. The CDR3 consists of 11 residues. Trimming stripped 2 bases from V and 6 bases from J, with 4 bases between. Germline CDR1 MDHEN, CDR2 SYDVKM. Here the CDR3 DNA reads TGTGCCAGCAGTTTACCCGCTGAAGCTTTCTTT. Protein product: CASSLPAEAFF. Full variable domain (rest looked up from reference TRBV28 and TRBJ1-1): DVKVTQSSRYLVKRTGEKVFLECVQDMDHENMFWYRQDPGLGLRLIYFSYDVKMKEKGDIPEGYSVSREKKERFSLILESASTNQTSMYLCASSLPAEAFFGQGTRLTVV.

The chain joins TRBV15 to TRBJ1-5; no clear D gene. This CDR3 is built from 15 residues. Trimming took off 0 bases at V and 6 bases at J, with 12 bases between the two ends. CDR1 and CDR2 (germline): LNHNV, YYDKDF (reference sequence). CDR3 loop: CATSRDNGLVQPQHF. CDR3 DNA sequence: TGTGCCACCAGCAGAGATAACGGGTTGGTTCAGCCCCAGCATTTT.

The chain recombines TRBV5-4 with TRBJ2-3; 7 bases fit TRBD2. V was pared by 0 bases and J by 3 bases, with 7 bases of the junction left unmatched. The CDR3 totals 16 residues. CDR1 is SGHNT and CDR2 is YYREEE in the germline V gene (reference sequence). The CDR3 loop is CASSLGGRAGTDTQYF. In nucleotides, the CDR3 is TGTGCCAGCAGCTTGGGAGGGAGGGCCGGGACAGATACGCAGTATTTT.

V and J are TRBV18 and TRBJ1-1; 7 bases map to TRBD1. J gave up 5 bases and V 3 bases, and 3 bases lay outside the gene matches. Germline V lookup: CDR1 KGHSH, CDR2 LQKENI. This CDR3 is built from 13 residues. Here the CDR3 DNA reads TGTGCCAGCTCACCTCAGGGGGGAACTGAAGCTTTCTTT. The encoded protein is CASSPQGGTEAFF.

This clone was recorded once. The rearrangement links TRBV7-3 to TRBJ2-1, with 8 positions matching TRBD1. With V trimmed by 4 bases and J by 0 bases, 2 bases remained unmatched. CDR1 and CDR2 (germline): SGHTA, FQGTGA. CDR3 size: 15 residues. The CDR3 loop is CASSSTGGSYNEQFF. CDR3 coding DNA: TGTGCCAGCAGCTCAACAGGGGGCTCCTACAATGAGCAGTTCTTC.

This clone was seen a few times. This chain uses TRBV6-5 with TRBJ1-2; no reliable D call. V lost 0 bases and J lost 5, with 13 bases in between. The CDR3 runs to 15 residues. Germline values: CDR1 MNHEY, CDR2 SVGAGI. CDR3 amino acids: CASSYSPSLPYGYTF. As DNA, the CDR3 is TGTGCCAGCAGTTACTCGCCAAGCTTACCTTATGGCTACACCTTC.

The CDR3 loop reads CAAGGGTFSYEQYF. CDR3 DNA: TGTGCCGCCGGAGGCGGAACTTTCTCCTACGAGCAGTACTTC. This rearrangement joins TRBV10-3 to TRBJ2-7; D possibly corresponds to TRBD2 (5 bases). The CDR3 has 14 residues. V dropped 11 bases and J dropped 0 bases, with 17 bases sitting between them. From germline, CDR1 is ENHRY and CDR2 SYGVKD.

The chain employs TRBV29-1 and TRBJ1-3; possibly TRBD1 for D (6 bases). V shed 6 bases and J shed 2 bases, with 17 bases lying between them. CDR1 and CDR2 (germline): SQVTM, ANQGSEA. The CDR3 length is 15 residues. CDR3 in amino acids: CSVGRGAGAGNTIYF. The CDR3 coding sequence is TGCAGCGTCGGTAGAGGCGCAGGGGCTGGAAACACCATATATTTT.

The V call is TRBV12-3 or TRBV12-4, the J call TRBJ1-1, with unresolved D. Trimming removed 6 bases at V and 11 bases at J, with 19 bases between. The CDR3 totals 13 residues. This chain's CDR3 is CASSLNLAQEAFF. CDR3 nucleotides: TGTGCCAGCAGCCTAAATCTTGCCCAAGAGGCTTTCTTT.

The V gene is TRBV27, the J gene TRBJ1-5, with D perhaps matching TRBD1 (5 bases). Trimming cost V 4 bases and J 3 bases, with 7 bases left between them. Germline CDR1 reads MNHEY; CDR2 reads SMNVEV (reference sequence). The CDR3 is made up of 13 amino acids. The CDR3 region is CASSSRDNQPQHF. The DNA for the CDR3 is TGTGCCAGCAGTTCCAGGGACAATCAGCCCCAGCATTTT.

J is TRBJ1-4 and V is TRBV29-1; 8 nucleotides match TRBD1. This CDR3 is 14 amino acids long. Per the germline V gene, CDR1 is SQVTM and CDR2 is ANQGSEA. The trim removed 3 bases at V and 10 bases at J, leaving 10 bases unmatched. CDR3 in amino acids: CSVDRGGQERKLFF. In DNA form, the CDR3 reads TGCAGCGTTGACCGAGGGGGACAGGAGCGAAAACTGTTTTTT.

This chain uses TRBV6-5 with TRBJ1-5, with TRBD1 as a possible D gene (6 bases). The CDR3 contains 13 residues. CDR1 is MNHEY, CDR2 SVGAGI, per germline. V gave up 6 bases and J gave up 6 bases, with 12 bases separating them. In nucleotides, the CDR3 is TGTGCCAGCAGCTCCGGGACATCTCAGCCCCAGCATTTT. It is translated as CASSSGTSQPQHF.

This chain joins TRBV10-1 and TRBJ2-1, with D perhaps matching TRBD2 (6 bases). CDR3 length: 14 amino acids. Trimming removed 0 bases at V and 7 bases at J, with 10 bases between. Germline-derived CDR1 and CDR2 are WNHNN and SYGVQD (reference sequence). CDR3 coding DNA: TGCGCCAGCAGTGAGTCCCTAGCGAGGAATGAGCAGTTCTTC. Its protein is CASSESLARNEQFF.

The chain is built from TRBV5-1 and TRBJ1-4; D gene uncertain. V was cut by 2 bases and J by 3 bases, with 8 bases left in between. There are 14 residues in the CDR3. CDR1 and CDR2 from the germline V gene are SGHRS and YFSETQ. The DNA for the CDR3 is TGCGCCAGCAGCTTTTTCGGGTCTAATGAAAAACTGTTTTTT. Its translation is CASSFFGSNEKLFF.

The gene calls are TRBV4-1 and TRBJ2-7, with 10 nucleotides matching TRBD1. V dropped 4 bases and J dropped 2; count of bases not matched to a gene: 2. CDR1 MGHRA and CDR2 YSYEKL come from the germline V gene. The CDR3 has 14 residues. The CDR3 DNA sequence: TGCGCCAGCAGCCCCGGGACAGGGGCCTACGAGCAGTACTTC. Its protein product is CASSPGTGAYEQYF.

Only one count was recorded for this clone. The V call is TRBV19, the J call TRBJ1-1, with TRBD1 as a possible D gene (5 bases). Germline CDR1 is LNHDA and CDR2 is SQIVND (reference sequence). The CDR3 has 14 residues. V was clipped by 4 bases and J by 1 base, with 10 bases between them. CDR3: CASSSRGSNTEAFF. The CDR3 region has the DNA TGTGCCAGTAGTAGTAGGGGTTCGAACACTGAAGCTTTCTTT. Filled out from reference TRBV19 and TRBJ1-1, the complete variable domain reads DGGITQSPKYLFRKEGQNVTLSCEQNLNHDAMYWYRQDPGQGLRLIYYSQIVNDFQKGDIAEGYSVSREKKESFPLTVTSAQKNPTAFYLCASSSRGSNTEAFFGQGTRLTVV.

The chain couples TRBV9 to TRBJ2-2; 9 bases agree with TRBD1. V trimming: 6 bases; J trimming: 8 bases; junction bases outside the gene matches: 8. This CDR3 spans 14 amino acids. The germline gives CDR1 SGDLS, CDR2 YYNGEE. The CDR3 loop is CASTRTGAGGELFF. CDR3 DNA sequence: TGTGCCAGCACCCGGACAGGGGCAGGTGGGGAGCTGTTTTTT.

The V call is TRBV27, the J call TRBJ2-2; TRBD1 aligns across 9 bases. V shed 9 bases and J 6 bases; nucleotides not matched to a gene: 8. Germline CDR1 reads MNHEY; CDR2 reads SMNVEV (reference sequence). The CDR3 consists of 14 residues. The CDR3 coding sequence is TGTGCCAGTCGGACAGGGGTCCCTCCCGGGGAGCTGTTTTTT. It specifies CASRTGVPPGELFF.